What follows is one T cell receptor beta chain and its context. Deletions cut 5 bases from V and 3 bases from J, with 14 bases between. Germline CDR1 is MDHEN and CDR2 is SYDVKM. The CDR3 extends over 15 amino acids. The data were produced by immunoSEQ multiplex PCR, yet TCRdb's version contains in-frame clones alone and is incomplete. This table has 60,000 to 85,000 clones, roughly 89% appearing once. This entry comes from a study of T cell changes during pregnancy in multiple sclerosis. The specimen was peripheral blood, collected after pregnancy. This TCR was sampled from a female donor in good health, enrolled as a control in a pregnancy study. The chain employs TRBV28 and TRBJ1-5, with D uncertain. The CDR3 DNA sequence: TGTGCCAGCAGTCACCCCGCGGGGAACAATCAGCCCCAGCATTTT. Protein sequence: CASSHPAGNNQPQHF.